This T cell receptor beta chain comes out of a study of blood T cell repertoires in COVID-19. Study overall: Some COVID-19 samples were acute and others convalescent; all came from the United States, Italy and Spain. Sample material is recorded as cDNA or gDNA derived from T cells, B-cell-depleted T cells, or PBMCs.

Germline CDR1 is SQVTM and CDR2 is ANQGSEA. This CDR3 region has 12 residues. The junction had 4 bases not matched to a gene; V was cut back by 6 bases and J by 6 bases. In the original processing: Reference gene primer amplification in the assay estimated nucleated cell counts. Sequenced by immunoSEQ multiplex PCR; TCRdb stores in-frame clones only, minus some. D and trimming come from the DNA, and the V and J calls and clone size come from that table. The table includes roughly 100,000 clones, more than 80% detected once. The chain combines TRBV29-1 with TRBJ2-1; TRBD1 aligns across 8 bases. The source material was peripheral blood. This TCR was recovered from a human donor in a cohort sampled during active COVID-19. The chain's CDR3 is CSVGQVGNEQFF. In nucleotides, the CDR3 is TGCAGCGTGGGACAGGTAGGCAATGAGCAGTTCTTC.